These 25 T cell receptor beta chains originate from one sample sequenced in a study of T cells in Graves' hyperthyroidism and ophthalmopathy. Amplification of TCR beta CDR3 regions used RNA as the template. RT-PCR in the first round (using the HTBI primer set) targeted the TCR CDR3. TCRdb recomputed calls from the multiplex PCR reads with MiXCR, one row per CDR3 protein. The table records 400,000 to 450,000 distinct CDR3 sequences, under 15% of them present only once. The specimen was blood. These receptors were collected from a man aged 18 to 30 with Graves' ophthalmopathy.

This clonotype has a handful of counts. This chain joins TRBV7-3 and TRBJ2-7; tentative D call: TRBD2 (5 bases). This CDR3 region has 16 residues. V lost 4 bases and J lost 0, with 16 bases in between. Germline V gene data show CDR1 as SGHTA and CDR2 as FQGTGA. The CDR3 DNA follows: TGTGCCAGCAGCTCGCGGTGGGGAGATCGCTCCTACGAGCAGTACTTC. Its protein product is CASSSRWGDRSYEQYF.

In its sample, this clonotype was seen a few times. This chain connects TRBV27 to TRBJ2-4, with D unresolved. The V and J ends lost 5 bases and 5 bases respectively, with 16 bases between them. From germline, CDR1 is MNHEY and CDR2 SMNVEV (reference sequence). The CDR3 totals 15 residues. CDR3 DNA: TGTGCCAGCAGTCGTATTGGGGAATCGGAAAACATTCAGTACTTC. Translated, it gives CASSRIGESENIQYF.

This clonotype was recorded at least ten times. The chain links TRBV5-5 to TRBJ2-1; 8 bases match TRBD2. Germline V gene data show CDR1 as SGHKS and CDR2 as YYEKEE (reference sequence). This CDR3 is 15 amino acids long. Trimming at V came to 3 bases and at J to 7 bases, leaving 9 bases not matched to a gene. CDR3 residues: CASSWGAIAGNEQFF. Written as DNA, the CDR3 is TGTGCCAGCAGCTGGGGCGCCATAGCGGGGAATGAGCAGTTCTTC.

This clonotype was picked up many times. The chain has TRBV3-1 and TRBJ2-7, with 9 bases matching TRBD2. J lost 2 bases, V lost 1 base, and 3 bases had no gene match. Germline assignment: CDR1 LGHDT and CDR2 YNNKEL (reference sequence). This CDR3 has 15 amino acids. The DNA of the CDR3 is TGTGCCAGCAGCCAAGGACTAGCGGTGGCCTACGAGCAGTACTTC. Its protein is CASSQGLAVAYEQYF.

This clonotype was recorded a few times. The V gene is TRBV4-1, the J gene TRBJ2-7, with 7 nucleotides matching TRBD2. The junction had 14 bases not matched to a gene; V was cut back by 5 bases and J by 4 bases. This CDR3 contains 16 residues. Germline CDR1 reads MGHRA; CDR2 reads YSYEKL. The CDR3 nucleotides are TGCGCCAGCAGCAATATCGGGAGGACGAATCCTTACGAGCAGTACTTC. This gives the protein CASSNIGRTNPYEQYF.

This clonotype was detected ten times or more. The genes are TRBV13 and TRBJ1-2; 9 nucleotides match TRBD1. The V gene end was trimmed by 5 bases and the J gene end by 8 bases; junction bases not matched to a gene: 6. The CDR3 is 13 residues long. Germline CDR1 reads PRHDT; CDR2 reads FYEKMQ (reference sequence). The CDR3, as DNA: TGTGCCAGCAGCCCCGGGACAGGGTTCGGCTACACCTTC. Encoded protein: CASSPGTGFGYTF.

This clonotype occurred many times. The chain joins TRBV5-1 to TRBJ2-1, with TRBD2 matching 8 bases. The CDR3 is 16 residues long. Germline assignment: CDR1 SGHRS and CDR2 YFSETQ. The ends lost 2 bases at V and 5 bases at J; junction bases unmatched: 9. The CDR3 spells CASSFRYGGGNNEQFF. In DNA form, the CDR3 reads TGCGCCAGCAGCTTCCGTTACGGGGGGGGCAACAATGAGCAGTTCTTC. The variable domain in full, completed from reference TRBV5-1 and TRBJ2-1, reads KAGVTQTPRYLIKTRGQQVTLSCSPISGHRSVSWYQQTPGQGLQFLFEYFSETQRNKGNFPGRFSGRQFSNSRSEMNVSTLELGDSALYLCASSFRYGGGNNEQFFGPGTRLTVL.

About this clonotype: The junction differs from germline at one of its ends, possibly a read error. The rearrangement links TRBV7-2 to TRBJ2-1; the match to TRBD2 covers 13 bases. Germline CDR1 reads SGHTA; CDR2 reads FQGNSA. This CDR3 comprises 19 residues. The CDR3 region has the DNA TGTGCCAGCAGCCCCAGGGTTAGGACTAGCGGGAGTTCCTGCAATGAGCAGTTCTTC. Translated: CASSPRVRTSGSSCNEQFF.

This clonotype has ten or more counts. This chain uses TRBV7-2 with TRBJ2-3, with unresolved D. The CDR3 is 15 residues long. The V end lost 5 bases, the J end lost 0 bases, and 12 bases lay between the germline ends. Germline-derived CDR1 and CDR2 are SGHTA and FQGNSA. CDR3 protein: CASSLIGRSTDTQYF. For the CDR3, the DNA is TGTGCCAGCAGCCTAATCGGACGGAGCACAGATACGCAGTATTTT.

Details on this clonotype: A read error may produce the germline difference seen at one junction end. The chain carries TRBV11-2 and TRBJ2-7, with 9 nucleotides matching TRBD2. Germline V gene sequence: CDR1 SGHAT, CDR2 FQNNGV. CDR3 length equals 16 residues. CDR3 residues: CTSSTPPGLAPYEQYF. The CDR3 DNA reads as TGTACCAGCAGCACCCCCCCGGGACTAGCTCCCTACGAGCAGTACTTC.

The table lists this clonotype with a few counts. The rearrangement joins TRBV27 to TRBJ1-1; 9 bases align to TRBD1. The germline gives CDR1 MNHEY, CDR2 SMNVEV (reference sequence). V shed 4 bases, J shed 1 base, and the junction held 4 bases outside the gene matches. This CDR3 spans 15 amino acids. The CDR3: CASSSATGGNTEAFF. Written as DNA, the CDR3 is TGTGCCAGCAGTTCCGCGACAGGGGGGAACACTGAAGCTTTCTTT.

J is TRBJ2-7 and V is TRBV6-1, with a tentative D call TRBD1 (7 bases). The CDR3 is 13 amino acids. The V end lost 5 bases, the J end lost 7 bases, and 15 bases lay between the germline ends. Germline CDR1 is MNHNS and CDR2 is SASEGT. Written as DNA, the CDR3 is TGTGCCAGCAGTCAGGGGGGCAGCAGGGAGCAGTACTTC. Its translation: CASSQGGSREQYF.

The rearrangement links TRBV6-1 to TRBJ2-6; TRBD2 matches at 8 bases. CDR3 length: 18 residues. Germline CDR1 MNHNS, CDR2 SASEGT. Unmatched junction bases numbered 9, after V lost 5 bases and J lost 0 bases. The chain's CDR3 is CASSSPAGGISGANVLTF. CDR3 bases: TGTGCCAGCAGTTCCCCTGCGGGGGGAATCTCTGGGGCCAACGTCCTGACTTTC.

A single count supports this clonotype. J is TRBJ1-1 and V is TRBV20-1; D possibly corresponds to TRBD1 (5 bases). CDR3 length: 12 amino acids. Germline CDR1 DFQATT, CDR2 SNEGSKA (reference sequence). Between the trimmed V and J ends, which lost 3 bases and 3 bases, there was a span of 8 bases. The CDR3 DNA reads TGCAGTGCTAGGACAGCCTACACTGAAGCTTTCTTT. Its translation is CSARTAYTEAFF.

This chain uses TRBV3-1 with TRBJ2-7; D may be TRBD1 or TRBD2 (6 bases each). The CDR3 is 15 residues long. Germline CDR1 reads LGHDT; CDR2 reads YNNKEL (reference sequence). Trimming cost V 1 base and J 2 bases, with 12 bases left between them. CDR3 nucleotides: TGTGCCAGCAGCCAAGGGAGGGGGTGGACCTACGAGCAGTACTTC. Its translation is CASSQGRGWTYEQYF.

This clonotype was found a few times. The V call is TRBV27, the J call TRBJ2-2, with D perhaps being TRBD1 or TRBD2 (6 bases each). V was trimmed by 6 bases and J by 6 bases, leaving 14 bases between them. CDR3 length: 14 residues. Germline CDR1 MNHEY, CDR2 SMNVEV (reference sequence). In DNA, the CDR3 is TGTGCCAGCAGACCCGCAGGGGAGGCCGGGGAGCTGTTTTTT. Its translation is CASRPAGEAGELFF.

This clonotype appeared many times. DNA for the CDR3: TGTGCCAGCAGCCGTGGGACTAGCGGTGGGAATGAGCAGTTCTTC. It translates to CASSRGTSGGNEQFF. V is TRBV11-2 and J is TRBJ2-1; the match to TRBD2 covers 11 bases. With V trimmed by 5 bases and J by 7 bases, 7 bases remained unmatched. This CDR3 has 15 amino acids. Germline V CDR1 and CDR2: SGHAT, FQNNGV.

This clonotype showed up just once. A much larger clone sits a single nucleotide away, making a read error possible. CDR3 residues: CASSGAWQPQHF. The CDR3 DNA is TGTGCCAGCAGTGGAGCGTGGCAGCCCCAGCATTTT. The chain joins TRBV10-3 to TRBJ1-5; D ambiguous. Germline assignment: CDR1 ENHRY and CDR2 SYGVKD. The CDR3 runs 12 residues.

In the case of this clonotype: A much bigger clone sits one base away, suggesting this may be a read error. The J gene is TRBJ1-2, the V gene TRBV2, with 8 bases matching TRBD1. J lost 3 bases, V lost 3 bases, and 6 bases had no gene match. The CDR3 totals 15 residues. Germline V lookup: CDR1 SNHLY, CDR2 FYNNEI. The DNA for the CDR3 is TGTGCCAGCAGTGACGGGACAGGCAGACACTATGGCTACACCTTC. Translated, it gives CASSDGTGRHYGYTF.

J is TRBJ2-7 and V is TRBV12-3 or TRBV12-4, with D perhaps TRBD2 (5 bases). The CDR3 is 15 amino acids. The V and J ends lost 6 bases and 5 bases respectively, with 20 bases between them. CDR3 sequence (DNA): TGTGCCAGCAGCCTCGAGCGGCCCGTATCCCACGAGCAGTACTTC. Translated: CASSLERPVSHEQYF.

The sample holds a few counts of this clonotype. Sequence at one end of the junction differs from germline and may be a read error. The gene calls are TRBV6-1 and TRBJ2-2, with 9 bases aligning to TRBD2. Germline V gene sequence: CDR1 MNHNS, CDR2 SASEGT. This CDR3 is 15 amino acids long. For the CDR3, the DNA is TGTGTCAGCAGTGAAGCGGGGGGTACCACCGGGGAGCTGTTTTTT. Its translation is CVSSEAGGTTGELFF.

The chain employs TRBV25-1 and TRBJ2-5; no clear D gene. Germline V lookup: CDR1 MGHDK, CDR2 SYGVNS. This CDR3 contains 12 residues. Trimming left V 7 bases short and J 1 base short, with 7 bases between. The CDR3 sequence is CASTRTQETQYF. CDR3 in DNA: TGTGCCAGCACACGGACCCAAGAGACCCAGTACTTC.

Many counts were recorded for this clonotype. This chain connects TRBV7-9 to TRBJ2-3, with TRBD2 identical over 11 bases. CDR1 SEHNR and CDR2 FQNEAQ come from the germline V gene (reference sequence). CDR3 size: 15 residues. V was clipped by 2 bases and J by 7 bases; unmatched bases: 5. Written as DNA, the CDR3 is TGTGCCAGCAGCTTACTAGCGGGAGGAGGGAATACGCAGTATTTT. Protein: CASSLLAGGGNTQYF.

This clonotype was found many times. V is TRBV6-1 and J is TRBJ1-3; D is undetermined. The CDR3 loop spans 15 amino acids. Germline assignment: CDR1 MNHNS and CDR2 SASEGT. Trimming removed 5 bases from V and 0 bases from J, with 11 bases in between. CDR3 amino acids: CASSTGRSSGNTIYF. In nucleotides, the CDR3 is TGTGCCAGCAGTACCGGACGGAGCTCTGGAAACACCATATATTTT.

The chain combines TRBV27 with TRBJ1-2; 7 nucleotides align to TRBD1. This CDR3 is built from 14 residues. J gave up 4 bases and V 1 base, and 3 bases lay outside the gene matches. CDR1 MNHEY and CDR2 SMNVEV come from the germline V gene (reference sequence). The CDR3 DNA is TGTGCCAGCAGTTTATGGTACAGGGGCTATGGCTACACCTTC. This codes for CASSLWYRGYGYTF.